This TCR beta chain was captured in a study of cytomegalovirus exposure and HLA in healthy donors. The study's findings and limits: Common viral pathogens (according to a later analysis) appeared linked to several of the most significant clusters. Exclusion as indistinguishable affected some V segments, including TRBV6-2 and TRBV6-3. There were a few CMV-associated chains whose specificity for CMV antigens was confirmed in vitro. Later work associated roughly 15,000 TCR beta sequences with HLA alleles at 0.05 false discovery rate.

Turning to this clone: The antigen is not known.

Use of 60 Vbeta and 13 Jbeta primers characterized the PCR. The data were produced by immunoSEQ multiplex PCR, yet TCRdb's version contains in-frame clones alone and is incomplete. The sample shows more than 85,000 clones, 70% to 80% of them seen only once. This CDR3 comprises 15 residues. CDR1 is MNHEY, CDR2 SVGAGI, per germline. Material for sequencing was PBMCs. V and J are TRBV6-5 and TRBJ2-5, with 8 bases aligning to TRBD1. With the DNA end fitting TRBJ2-7 better, the J assignment may be wrong. This clonotype was obtained from a woman between 18 and 29 years old in good health and CMV-seropositive. CDR3 sequence reads: CASSSRTGPPYEQYF. DNA for the CDR3: TGTGCCAGCAGCTCTCGGACAGGGCCCCCCTACGAGCAGTACTTC.